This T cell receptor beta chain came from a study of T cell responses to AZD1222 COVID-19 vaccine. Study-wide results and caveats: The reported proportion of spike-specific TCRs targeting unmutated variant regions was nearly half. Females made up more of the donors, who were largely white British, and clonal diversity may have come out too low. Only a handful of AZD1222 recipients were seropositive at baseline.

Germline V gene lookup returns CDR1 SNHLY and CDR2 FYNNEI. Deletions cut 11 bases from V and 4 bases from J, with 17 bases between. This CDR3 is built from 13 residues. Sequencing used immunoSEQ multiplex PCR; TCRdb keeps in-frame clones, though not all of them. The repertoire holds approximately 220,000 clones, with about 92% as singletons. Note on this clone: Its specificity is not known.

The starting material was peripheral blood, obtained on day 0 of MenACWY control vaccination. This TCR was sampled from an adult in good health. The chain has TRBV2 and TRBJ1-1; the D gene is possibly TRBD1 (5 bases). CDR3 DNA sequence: TGTGCCGGAGCAGGGAACTCGGGCACTGAAGCTTTCTTT. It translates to CAGAGNSGTEAFF. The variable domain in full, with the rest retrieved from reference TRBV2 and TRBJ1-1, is EPEVTQTPSHQVTQMGQEVILRCVPISNHLYFYWYRQILGQKVEFLVSFYNNEISEKSEIFDDQFSVERPDGSNFTLKIRSTKLEDSAMYFCAGAGNSGTEAFFGQGTRLTVV.